Listed here are 25 T cell receptor beta chains from one sample, sequenced in a study of T cell responses to AZD1222 COVID-19 vaccine. The table came from immunoSEQ multiplex PCR; TCRdb's copy has only in-frame clones and leaves some out. This table has under 150,000 clones, roughly 88% appearing once. This specimen consisted of peripheral blood, obtained on day 0 of AZD1222 vaccination. All receptors come from an adult in good health.

Points on this clone: The identical CDR3 is also encoded by other nucleotide sequences in the sample. The DNA of the CDR3 is TGTGCCAGCAGTTACTCCAGGGGACAGCCCCAGCATTTT. Translating gives CASSYSRGQPQHF. V is TRBV6-5 and J is TRBJ1-5; the D gene is possibly TRBD1 (6 bases). CDR1 MNHEY and CDR2 SVGAGI come from the germline V gene. V lost 0 bases, J lost 7 bases, and 7 bases lay in between. This CDR3 spans 13 amino acids.

The chain carries TRBV9 and TRBJ2-3, with 8 positions matching TRBD2. This CDR3 contains 14 residues. With 3 bases clipped from V and 2 bases from J, the junction kept 2 bases outside the gene matches. CDR1 and CDR2 from the germline V gene are SGDLS and YYNGEE. CDR3 nucleotide sequence: TGTGCCAGCAGCGAGCGGGGGTTCACAGATACGCAGTATTTT. Translated, it gives CASSERGFTDTQYF. Drawing the rest from reference TRBV9 and TRBJ2-3, the complete variable domain is DSGVTQTPKHLITATGQRVTLRCSPRSGDLSVYWYQQSLDQGLQFLIQYYNGEERAKGNILERFSAQQFPDLHSELNLSSLELGDSALYFCASSERGFTDTQYFGPGTRLTVL.

This clone was seen a few times. This chain joins TRBV6-1 and TRBJ2-7; D unresolved. V was shortened by 3 bases and J by 0 bases, with 9 bases between the two germline ends. CDR1 and CDR2 (germline): MNHNS, SASEGT. The CDR3 sequence is 14 residues long. CDR3 nucleotide sequence: TGTGCCAGCAGTGACAAAGGGAACTCCTACGAGCAGTACTTC. This codes for CASSDKGNSYEQYF.

V gene TRBV11-3 combines with J gene TRBJ1-1; D is uncertain. The CDR3 runs 13 residues. Germline V gives CDR1 SGHNT, CDR2 YENEEA. V was clipped by 4 bases and J by 1 base, with 7 bases between them. The CDR3 DNA reads as TGTGCCAGCAGCTCATCAGAGAACACTGAAGCTTTCTTT. Its translation: CASSSSENTEAFF. The whole variable domain, filled in from reference TRBV11-3 and TRBJ1-1, reads EAGVVQSPRYKIIEKKQPVAFWCNPISGHNTLYWYLQNLGQGPELLIRYENEEAVDDSQLPKDRFSAERLKGVDSTLKIQPAELGDSAVYLCASSSSENTEAFFGQGTRLTVV.

The V and J genes are TRBV7-9 and TRBJ1-1; possible D gene TRBD1, 6 bases. Trimming stripped 5 bases from V and 1 base from J, with 14 bases between. This CDR3 contains 15 residues. Germline V gene sequence: CDR1 SEHNR, CDR2 FQNEAQ (reference sequence). The CDR3 loop reads CASSPHRETNTEAFF. CDR3 nucleotide sequence: TGTGCCAGCAGCCCTCACAGGGAGACGAACACTGAAGCTTTCTTT.

J is TRBJ1-3 and V is TRBV5-4; D perhaps matches TRBD1 (5 bases). The length of the CDR3 is 15 residues. The V end lost 0 bases, the J end lost 0 bases, and 7 bases lay between the germline ends. Looked up from germline, CDR1 is SGHNT and CDR2 is YYREEE (reference sequence). The CDR3 region has the DNA TGTGCCAGCAGCTTGGGACAGACCTCTGGAAACACCATATATTTT. Its protein product is CASSLGQTSGNTIYF.

This clone has a single count. This chain uses TRBV5-4 with TRBJ1-2, with TRBD1 matching 9 bases. The germline gives CDR1 SGHNT, CDR2 YYREEE (reference sequence). This CDR3 spans 17 amino acids. The V gene end was trimmed by 4 bases and the J gene end by 2 bases; junction bases not matched to a gene: 12. CDR3 bases: TGTGCCAGCAGCCCCGGGACAGGGAACTACCTGAACTATGGCTACACCTTC. Protein: CASSPGTGNYLNYGYTF.

The chain has TRBV12-3 or TRBV12-4 and TRBJ1-2; perhaps TRBD1 as D (6 bases). V was trimmed by 6 bases and J by 3 bases, leaving 8 bases between them. The CDR3 consists of 12 residues. As DNA, the CDR3 is TGTGCCAGCAGCCGACAGGACTATGGCTACACCTTC. Its translation is CASSRQDYGYTF.

This clone showed up just once. This chain connects TRBV2 to TRBJ1-5; D call uncertain. The CDR3 is 16 amino acids. The ends were cut back, 6 bases at V and 5 bases at J, with 20 bases in the middle. Germline V gives CDR1 SNHLY, CDR2 FYNNEI. The CDR3 sequence is CASSLSPWGGHQPQHF. CDR3 DNA: TGTGCCAGCAGCCTCTCCCCTTGGGGAGGTCATCAGCCCCAGCATTTT.

The V gene is TRBV12-5, the J gene TRBJ2-7; D remains ambiguous. Per the germline V gene, CDR1 is LGHNT and CDR2 is FRNRAP. The CDR3 is 11 residues long. With 3 bases removed from V and 3 bases from J, the gap between germline ends came to 3 bases. The chain's CDR3 is CASGLHYEQYF. CDR3 bases: TGTGCTAGTGGTTTACACTACGAGCAGTACTTC.

The chain combines TRBV19 with TRBJ1-1, with no clear D. Germline loops: CDR1 LNHDA, CDR2 SQIVND (reference sequence). CDR3 size: 12 residues. V was trimmed by 6 bases and J by 2 bases, leaving 7 bases between them. In DNA, the CDR3 is TGTGCCAGTAGGGGCTTTAACACTGAAGCTTTCTTT. Its translation is CASRGFNTEAFF.

V is TRBV19 and J is TRBJ2-1, with 9 nucleotides matching TRBD2. The germline V gene has CDR1 LNHDA and CDR2 SQIVND (reference sequence). The trim removed 3 bases at V and 7 bases at J, leaving 7 bases unmatched. The CDR3 length is 15 residues. The CDR3 DNA reads TGTGCCAGTAGTATGCGGGGGGGGGCCCCGAATGAGCAGTTCTTC. Translating it yields CASSMRGGAPNEQFF.

This sequence joins TRBV9 and TRBJ1-4; TRBD1 agrees at 9 bases. The CDR3 length is 14 residues. Per the germline V gene, CDR1 is SGDLS and CDR2 is YYNGEE. The V gene end was trimmed by 3 bases and the J gene end by 5 bases; junction bases not matched to a gene: 2. The CDR3 here is CASSGDRGNEKLFF. The DNA of the CDR3 is TGTGCCAGCAGCGGCGACAGGGGGAATGAAAAACTGTTTTTT.

The chain links TRBV25-1 to TRBJ1-1; maybe TRBD1 (6 bases). The ends were cut back, 4 bases at V and 4 bases at J, with 19 bases in the middle. The germline gives CDR1 MGHDK, CDR2 SYGVNS. This CDR3 spans 16 amino acids. CDR3 DNA sequence: TGTGCCAGCAGTGCCCTGACAGGCCCAGAAAGCACTGAAGCTTTCTTT. This translates into CASSALTGPESTEAFF.

This clone was counted only a few times. This rearrangement joins TRBV19 to TRBJ1-2; 10 positions agree with TRBD1. Germline assignment: CDR1 LNHDA and CDR2 SQIVND (reference sequence). J was trimmed by 6 bases and V by 0 bases; bases with no gene match: 7. The CDR3 has 16 amino acids. CDR3 in DNA: TGTGCCAGTAGTATAGATCGGGGACAGGGGTTGAATGGCTACACCTTC. Protein sequence: CASSIDRGQGLNGYTF. Supplemented by reference TRBV19 and TRBJ1-2, the full variable domain reads DGGITQSPKYLFRKEGQNVTLSCEQNLNHDAMYWYRQDPGQGLRLIYYSQIVNDFQKGDIAEGYSVSREKKESFPLTVTSAQKNPTAFYLCASSIDRGQGLNGYTFGSGTRLTVV.

In its sample, this clone was seen a few times. V is TRBV5-1 and J is TRBJ2-2; D is unresolved. CDR3 length: 15 amino acids. Trimming left V 1 base short and J 1 base short, with 8 bases between. Germline CDR1 SGHRS, CDR2 YFSETQ. The DNA for the CDR3 is TGCGCCAGCAGCTTGCTTTCGGGGAACACCGGGGAGCTGTTTTTT. Translating gives CASSLLSGNTGELFF. Variable domain in full (rest from reference TRBV5-1 and TRBJ2-2): KAGVTQTPRYLIKTRGQQVTLSCSPISGHRSVSWYQQTPGQGLQFLFEYFSETQRNKGNFPGRFSGRQFSNSRSEMNVSTLELGDSALYLCASSLLSGNTGELFFGEGSRLTVL.

V gene TRBV29-1 combines with J gene TRBJ2-7; perhaps TRBD2 as D (7 bases). Germline V lookup: CDR1 SQVTM, CDR2 ANQGSEA. V dropped 4 bases and J dropped 2 bases, with 18 bases sitting between them. This CDR3 region has 15 residues. As DNA, the CDR3 is TGCAGCGTTGTTGGGGGAGGGGGTCCCCCCTACGAGCAGTACTTC. It encodes CSVVGGGGPPYEQYF.

This clone has only a few counts. The chain links TRBV20-1 to TRBJ2-3, with TRBD2 matching over 14 bases. V trimming: 3 bases; J trimming: 5 bases; junction bases outside the gene matches: 7. Germline V CDR1 and CDR2: DFQATT, SNEGSKA (reference sequence). The CDR3 is 16 residues long. CDR3 nucleotide sequence: TGCAGTGCTAGTCGACTAGCGGGGGGGCCGCTAGATACGCAGTATTTT. Translation gives CSASRLAGGPLDTQYF.

This clone was recorded a few times. The chain has TRBV24-1 and TRBJ1-5; the D is unclear. The germline V gene has CDR1 KGHDR and CDR2 SFDVKD. This CDR3 has 14 residues. The germline V and J ends were trimmed by 5 bases and 0 bases, with 7 bases remaining between them. The DNA of the CDR3 is TGTGCCACCAGTGCCGCATATAGCAATCAGCCCCAGCATTTT. It specifies CATSAAYSNQPQHF.

The chain uses TRBV2 and TRBJ2-1; TRBD2 matches 10 bases. CDR1 is SNHLY and CDR2 is FYNNEI in the germline V gene. V lost 3 bases and J lost 8; bases outside the gene matches: 7. CDR3 length: 15 residues. The chain's CDR3 is CASSDSGGRRDEQFF. The CDR3, as DNA: TGTGCCAGCAGTGATAGCGGGGGGCGGAGGGATGAGCAGTTCTTC.

The chain uses TRBV9 and TRBJ1-1; perhaps TRBD1 as D (5 bases). The CDR3 extends over 14 amino acids. Trimming stripped 3 bases from V and 1 base from J, with 10 bases between. CDR1 and CDR2 (germline): SGDLS, YYNGEE. The CDR3 DNA reads as TGTGCCAGCAGCGCCCAGGGATGGAACACTGAAGCTTTCTTT. This sequence encodes CASSAQGWNTEAFF.

V and J are TRBV7-3 and TRBJ1-2; D is unresolved. In germline, CDR1 is SGHTA, CDR2 FQGTGA. The V and J ends lost 4 bases and 5 bases respectively, with 11 bases between them. This CDR3 comprises 13 residues. The CDR3 DNA follows: TGTGCCAGCAGCTACGGTGTCGCGTATGGCTACACCTTC. Encoded protein: CASSYGVAYGYTF. The complete variable domain, with remaining parts taken from reference TRBV7-3 and TRBJ1-2, reads GAGVSQTPSNKVTEKGKYVELRCDPISGHTALYWYRQSLGQGPEFLIYFQGTGAADDSGLPNDRFFAVRPEGSVSTLKIQRTERGDSAVYLCASSYGVAYGYTFGSGTRLTVV.

The CDR3 DNA follows: TGTGCCAGTAGTATGGACAGGGGGACGGGTTTACGGACAGATACGCAGTATTTT. Protein sequence: CASSMDRGTGLRTDTQYF. This chain uses TRBV19 with TRBJ2-3; 10 bases map to TRBD1. V lost 3 bases, J lost 3 bases, and 12 bases stayed unmatched. CDR1 is LNHDA, CDR2 SQIVND, per germline (reference sequence). The CDR3 is 18 residues long. The full variable domain, its missing parts supplied by reference TRBV19 and TRBJ2-3, is DGGITQSPKYLFRKEGQNVTLSCEQNLNHDAMYWYRQDPGQGLRLIYYSQIVNDFQKGDIAEGYSVSREKKESFPLTVTSAQKNPTAFYLCASSMDRGTGLRTDTQYFGPGTRLTVL.

V usage is TRBV5-1 and J usage is TRBJ2-7; 10 bases are shared with TRBD1. Germline values: CDR1 SGHRS, CDR2 YFSETQ. V dropped 0 bases and J dropped 4; count of bases not matched to a gene: 7. The CDR3 length is 16 residues. The chain's CDR3 is CASSLAPGTGVYEQYF. CDR3 sequence (DNA): TGCGCCAGCAGCTTGGCGCCCGGGACAGGGGTTTACGAGCAGTACTTC. Together with reference TRBV5-1 and TRBJ2-7, the CDR3 gives the full variable domain: KAGVTQTPRYLIKTRGQQVTLSCSPISGHRSVSWYQQTPGQGLQFLFEYFSETQRNKGNFPGRFSGRQFSNSRSEMNVSTLELGDSALYLCASSLAPGTGVYEQYFGPGTRLTVT.

J is TRBJ2-2 and V is TRBV7-3; maybe TRBD1 (7 bases). V lost 2 bases and J 4 bases, leaving 11 bases between the germline ends. The length of the CDR3 is 15 residues. Germline values: CDR1 SGHTA, CDR2 FQGTGA. As DNA, the CDR3 is TGTGCCAGCAGCTTAGGAGGGGGCGGCACCGGGGAGCTGTTTTTT. Amino acid sequence: CASSLGGGGTGELFF.